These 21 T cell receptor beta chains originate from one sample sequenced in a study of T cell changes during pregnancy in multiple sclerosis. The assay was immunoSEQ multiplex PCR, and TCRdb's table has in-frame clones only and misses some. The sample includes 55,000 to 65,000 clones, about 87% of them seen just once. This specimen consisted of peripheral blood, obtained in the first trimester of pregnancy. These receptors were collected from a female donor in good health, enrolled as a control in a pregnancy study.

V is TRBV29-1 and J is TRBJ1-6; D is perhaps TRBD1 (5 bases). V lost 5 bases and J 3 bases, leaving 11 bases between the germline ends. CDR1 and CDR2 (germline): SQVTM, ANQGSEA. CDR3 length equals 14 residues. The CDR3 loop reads CSVTDSHYNSPLHF. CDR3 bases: TGCAGCGTTACCGACAGCCACTATAATTCACCCCTCCACTTT. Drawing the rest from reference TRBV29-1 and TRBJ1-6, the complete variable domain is SAVISQKPSRDICQRGTSLTIQCQVDSQVTMMFWYRQQPGQSLTLIATANQGSEATYESGFVIDKFPISRPNLTFSTLTVSNMSPEDSSIYLCSVTDSHYNSPLHFGNGTRLTVT.

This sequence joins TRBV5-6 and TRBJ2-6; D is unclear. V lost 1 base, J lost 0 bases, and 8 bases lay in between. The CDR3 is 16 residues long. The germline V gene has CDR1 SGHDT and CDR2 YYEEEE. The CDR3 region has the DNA TGTGCCAGCAGCTTGACGGTGAGCTCTGGGGCCAACGTCCTGACTTTC. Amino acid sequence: CASSLTVSSGANVLTF.

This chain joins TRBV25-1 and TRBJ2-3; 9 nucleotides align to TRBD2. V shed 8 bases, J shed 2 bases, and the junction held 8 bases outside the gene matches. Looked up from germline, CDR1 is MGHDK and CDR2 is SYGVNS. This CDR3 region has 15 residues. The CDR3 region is CASSKGLATTDTQYF. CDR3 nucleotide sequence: TGTGCCAGCTCCAAGGGACTAGCAACCACAGATACGCAGTATTTT.

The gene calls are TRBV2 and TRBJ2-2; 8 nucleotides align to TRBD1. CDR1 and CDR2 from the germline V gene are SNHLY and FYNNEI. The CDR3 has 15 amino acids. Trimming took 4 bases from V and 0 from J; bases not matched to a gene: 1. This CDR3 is CASSVTGANTGELFF. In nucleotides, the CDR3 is TGTGCCAGCAGTGTGACAGGGGCGAACACCGGGGAGCTGTTTTTT.

For the CDR3, the DNA is TGTGCCAGCAGTGAAGCACCGAGGACAGGGATTGGCTACACCTTC. Its protein product is CASSEAPRTGIGYTF. The V gene is TRBV6-1, the J gene TRBJ1-2, with 8 bases aligning to TRBD1. CDR3 length: 15 residues. Germline V lookup: CDR1 MNHNS, CDR2 SASEGT. V shed 0 bases and J 7 bases; nucleotides not matched to a gene: 7.

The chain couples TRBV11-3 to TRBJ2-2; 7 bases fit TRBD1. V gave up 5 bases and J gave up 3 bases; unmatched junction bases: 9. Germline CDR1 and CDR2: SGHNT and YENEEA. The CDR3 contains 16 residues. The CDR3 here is CASSQKQGFDTGELFF. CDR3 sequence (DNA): TGTGCCAGCAGCCAAAAACAGGGGTTTGACACCGGGGAGCTGTTTTTT.

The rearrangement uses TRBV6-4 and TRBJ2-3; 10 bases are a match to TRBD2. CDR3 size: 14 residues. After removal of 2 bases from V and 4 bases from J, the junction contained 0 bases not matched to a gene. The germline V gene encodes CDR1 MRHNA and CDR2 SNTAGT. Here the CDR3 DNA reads TGTGCCAGCAGTGACCTAGCGGGGGCAGATACGCAGTATTTT. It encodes CASSDLAGADTQYF.

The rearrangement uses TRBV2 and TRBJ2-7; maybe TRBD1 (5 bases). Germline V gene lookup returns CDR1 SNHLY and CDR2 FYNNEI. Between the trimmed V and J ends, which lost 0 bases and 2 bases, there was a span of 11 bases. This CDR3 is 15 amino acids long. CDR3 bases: TGTGCCAGCAGTGAAGCAGCACAGGACCCCTACGAGCAGTACTTC. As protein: CASSEAAQDPYEQYF.

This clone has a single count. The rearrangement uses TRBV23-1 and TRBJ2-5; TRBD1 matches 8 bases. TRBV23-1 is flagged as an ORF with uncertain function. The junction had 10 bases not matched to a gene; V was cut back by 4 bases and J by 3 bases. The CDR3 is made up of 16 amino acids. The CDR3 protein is CASSPPGRGRKETQYF. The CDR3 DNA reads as TGCGCCAGCAGTCCCCCGGGCAGGGGGCGAAAAGAGACCCAGTACTTC.

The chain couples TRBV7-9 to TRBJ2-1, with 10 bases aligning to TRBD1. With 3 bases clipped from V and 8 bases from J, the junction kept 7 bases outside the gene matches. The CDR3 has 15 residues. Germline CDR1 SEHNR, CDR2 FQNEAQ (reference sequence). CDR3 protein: CASSFGTGVLDEQFF. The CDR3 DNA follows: TGTGCCAGCAGCTTCGGGACAGGGGTGCTCGATGAGCAGTTCTTC. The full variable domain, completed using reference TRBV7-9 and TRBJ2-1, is DTGVSQNPRHKITKRGQNVTFRCDPISEHNRLYWYRQTLGQGPEFLTYFQNEAQLEKSRLLSDRFSAERPKGSFSTLEIQRTEQGDSAMYLCASSFGTGVLDEQFFGPGTRLTVL.

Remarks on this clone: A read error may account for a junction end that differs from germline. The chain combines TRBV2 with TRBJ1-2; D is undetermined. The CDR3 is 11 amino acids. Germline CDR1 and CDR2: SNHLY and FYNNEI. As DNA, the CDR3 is TGTGCCAGCAGTGAATCGAGGGTACTGGGCTTC. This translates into CASSESRVLGF.

In DNA, the CDR3 is TGCGCCAGCACCGGATCGGGACAGGGAGTTGAAGCTTTCTTT. This codes for CASTGSGQGVEAFF. V gene TRBV5-1 combines with J gene TRBJ1-1; 9 positions agree with TRBD1. Germline trimming cut 6 bases from V and 7 bases from J; bases unmatched to any gene: 10. Germline V lookup: CDR1 SGHRS, CDR2 YFSETQ. The CDR3 loop spans 14 amino acids.

DNA for the CDR3: TGTGCCAGCAGCTACACCAGGGAGGGAGGTGCTTTCTTT. This translates into CASSYTREGGAFF. V gene TRBV9 combines with J gene TRBJ1-1, with D perhaps matching TRBD1 (5 bases). V lost 4 bases and J lost 11, with 18 bases in between. CDR3 length: 13 amino acids. CDR1 is SGDLS and CDR2 is YYNGEE in the germline V gene.

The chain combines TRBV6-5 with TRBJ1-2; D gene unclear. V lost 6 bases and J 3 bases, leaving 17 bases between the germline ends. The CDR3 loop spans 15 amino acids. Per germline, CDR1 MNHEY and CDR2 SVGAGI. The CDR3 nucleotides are TGTGCCAGCAGCTTGTCCGGGGTAGTCGACTATGGCTACACCTTC. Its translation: CASSLSGVVDYGYTF.

The CDR3 here is CASSKQGAGGYTF. The DNA of the CDR3 is TGTGCCAGCAGTAAACAGGGGGCAGGTGGCTACACCTTC. V gene TRBV6-5 combines with J gene TRBJ1-2; 9 bases agree with TRBD1. This CDR3 contains 13 residues. V was pared by 5 bases and J by 7 bases, with 5 bases of the junction left unmatched. Germline V lookup: CDR1 MNHEY, CDR2 SVGAGI.

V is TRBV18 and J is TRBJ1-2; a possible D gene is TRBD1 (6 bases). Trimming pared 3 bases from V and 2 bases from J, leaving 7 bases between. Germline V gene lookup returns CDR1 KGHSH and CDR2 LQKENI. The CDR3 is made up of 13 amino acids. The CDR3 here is CASSPTGNYGYTF. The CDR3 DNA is TGTGCCAGCTCACCGACAGGAAACTATGGCTACACCTTC.

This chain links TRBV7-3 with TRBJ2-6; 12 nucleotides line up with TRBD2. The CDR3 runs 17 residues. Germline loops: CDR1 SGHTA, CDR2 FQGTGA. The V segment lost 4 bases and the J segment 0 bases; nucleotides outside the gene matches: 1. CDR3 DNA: TGTGCCAGCAGCTGGACTAGCGGGGTCTCTGGGGCCAACGTCCTGACTTTC. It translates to CASSWTSGVSGANVLTF.

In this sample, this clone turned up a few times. CDR3 DNA: TGTGCCAGCAGCTTGGGACAGGGGTATGGCTACACCTTC. It encodes CASSLGQGYGYTF. The V gene is TRBV7-3, the J gene TRBJ1-2, with TRBD1 matching over 10 bases. J was trimmed by 5 bases and V by 3 bases; bases with no gene match: 0. The germline V gene has CDR1 SGHTA and CDR2 FQGTGA. There are 13 residues in the CDR3. The whole variable domain, filled in from reference TRBV7-3 and TRBJ1-2, reads GAGVSQTPSNKVTEKGKYVELRCDPISGHTALYWYRQSLGQGPEFLIYFQGTGAADDSGLPNDRFFAVRPEGSVSTLKIQRTERGDSAVYLCASSLGQGYGYTFGSGTRLTVV.

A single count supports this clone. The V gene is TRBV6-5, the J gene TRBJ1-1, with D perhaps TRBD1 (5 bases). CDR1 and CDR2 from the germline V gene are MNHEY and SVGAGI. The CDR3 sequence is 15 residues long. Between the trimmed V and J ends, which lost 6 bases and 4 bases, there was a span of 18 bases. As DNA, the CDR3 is TGTGCCAGCAGAATAGACAGTAGCCCCTTCACTGAAGCTTTCTTT. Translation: CASRIDSSPFTEAFF.

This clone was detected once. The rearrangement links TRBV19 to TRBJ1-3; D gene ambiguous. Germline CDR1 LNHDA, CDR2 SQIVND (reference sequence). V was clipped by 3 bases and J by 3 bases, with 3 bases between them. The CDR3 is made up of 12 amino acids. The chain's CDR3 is CASSIHGNTIYF. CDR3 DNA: TGTGCCAGTAGTATTCATGGAAACACCATATATTTT.

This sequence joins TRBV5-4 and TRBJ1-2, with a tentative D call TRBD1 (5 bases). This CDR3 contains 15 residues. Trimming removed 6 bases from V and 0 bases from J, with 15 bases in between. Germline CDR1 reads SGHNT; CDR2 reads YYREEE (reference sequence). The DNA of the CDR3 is TGTGCCAGCATCCGGGGGGGAGATTCTAACTATGGCTACACCTTC. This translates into CASIRGGDSNYGYTF.